These 13 T cell receptor beta chains were all obtained from the same sample, sequenced in a study of control samples from healthy donors and cancer patients. TCRdb keeps only in-frame clones here, not all; method: immunoSEQ multiplex PCR. The sample records 50,000 or so clones, approximately 94% being singletons. Sequencing was carried out using blood. These receptors all stem from a young woman in good health.

This clone was seen only once. The CDR3 DNA reads as TGTGCCAGCAGTGAAGTAGCGGGGGGGCCAGGAGAGACCCAGTACTTC. Translated: CASSEVAGGPGETQYF. V usage is TRBV2 and J usage is TRBJ2-5; 11 bases are a match to TRBD2. The germline V gene has CDR1 SNHLY and CDR2 FYNNEI. The CDR3 contains 16 residues. V shed 1 base and J 4 bases; nucleotides not matched to a gene: 5.

The chain links TRBV5-1 to TRBJ2-7, with no clear D. In germline, CDR1 is SGHRS, CDR2 YFSETQ. Trimming took off 3 bases at V and 3 bases at J, with 13 bases between the two ends. The CDR3 sequence is 14 residues long. The CDR3 coding sequence is TGCGCCAGCAGCTGGACCCCACAGAGCTACGAGCAGTACTTC. Its protein product is CASSWTPQSYEQYF.

This sequence joins TRBV27 and TRBJ1-2; D gene uncertain. Trimming shortened V by 8 bases and J by 4 bases, and 11 bases separated the two germline ends. The CDR3 contains 12 residues. Germline CDR1 is MNHEY and CDR2 is SMNVEV (reference sequence). The CDR3 here is CASWSAFYGYTF. In nucleotides, the CDR3 is TGTGCCAGCTGGAGCGCGTTCTATGGCTACACCTTC.

In this sample, this clone turned up once. The rearrangement links TRBV29-1 to TRBJ2-1; the match to TRBD2 covers 10 bases. Germline V gene lookup returns CDR1 SQVTM and CDR2 ANQGSEA. This CDR3 comprises 15 residues. Trimming at V came to 5 bases and at J to 0 bases, leaving 4 bases not matched to a gene. In DNA form, the CDR3 reads TGCAGCGTTTGGACTAGCGGTTTCTCCTACAATGAGCAGTTCTTC. Its translation: CSVWTSGFSYNEQFF.

The chain has TRBV9 and TRBJ1-1; no reliable D call. Germline V gene sequence: CDR1 SGDLS, CDR2 YYNGEE. Between the trimmed V and J ends, which lost 0 bases and 6 bases, there was a span of 12 bases. The length of the CDR3 is 14 residues. The CDR3 DNA follows: TGTGCCAGCAGCGTAGTCCCATCCAACGCTGAAGCTTTCTTT. Protein sequence: CASSVVPSNAEAFF.

This clone was seen a single time. The chain has TRBV27 and TRBJ2-3, with a tentative D call TRBD2 (6 bases). With 3 bases removed from V and 1 base from J, the gap between germline ends came to 11 bases. From germline, CDR1 is MNHEY and CDR2 SMNVEV (reference sequence). CDR3 size: 15 residues. The CDR3: CASSFAASGTDTQYF. As DNA, the CDR3 is TGTGCCAGCAGTTTCGCGGCTAGCGGCACAGATACGCAGTATTTT.

V gene TRBV9 combines with J gene TRBJ2-3, with D perhaps matching TRBD1 (6 bases). The CDR3 contains 16 residues. V was shortened by 3 bases and J by 4 bases, with 18 bases between the two germline ends. Germline loops: CDR1 SGDLS, CDR2 YYNGEE. CDR3 sequence: CASSEGVRASADTQYF. CDR3 DNA: TGTGCCAGCAGCGAGGGGGTGAGGGCTAGTGCAGATACGCAGTATTTT.

The chain has TRBV5-1 and TRBJ1-1; tentatively, D is TRBD1 (6 bases). The germline gives CDR1 SGHRS, CDR2 YFSETQ. There are 13 residues in the CDR3. V shed 6 bases and J shed 1 base, with 10 bases lying between them. CDR3 protein: CASMVGGNTEAFF. CDR3 sequence (DNA): TGCGCCAGCATGGTAGGGGGGAACACTGAAGCTTTCTTT.

The chain employs TRBV19 and TRBJ1-2, with 7 bases identical to TRBD1. Germline V gives CDR1 LNHDA, CDR2 SQIVND (reference sequence). There are 17 residues in the CDR3. V trimming: 7 bases; J trimming: 4 bases; junction bases outside the gene matches: 18. The CDR3 reads CASNPWGRGVSTYGYTF. CDR3 nucleotide sequence: TGTGCCAGTAACCCCTGGGGCAGGGGGGTCTCAACCTATGGCTACACCTTC.

This chain links TRBV6-4 with TRBJ2-2; the match to TRBD2 covers 9 bases. The CDR3 loop spans 14 amino acids. Germline assignment: CDR1 MRHNA and CDR2 SNTAGT. Trimming cost V 8 bases and J 3 bases; bases outside gene matches: 4. Here the CDR3 reads CASGRTSDTGELFF. CDR3 sequence (DNA): TGTGCCAGCGGTAGGACTAGCGACACCGGGGAGCTGTTTTTT.

The chain joins TRBV7-8 to TRBJ1-2; no definite D call. The V end was cut by 7 bases, the J end by 8 bases, with 14 bases between. Germline V gene data show CDR1 as SGHVS and CDR2 as FQNEAQ. The CDR3 sequence is 12 residues long. CDR3 bases: TGTGCCAGCAACTCCCCTGGTGGGGGCTACACCTTC. It codes for CASNSPGGGYTF.

V is TRBV11-2 and J is TRBJ1-4; D is possibly TRBD1 (5 bases). V dropped 2 bases and J dropped 7 bases, with 14 bases sitting between them. The CDR3 is 15 residues long. Germline assignment: CDR1 SGHAT and CDR2 FQNNGV. The CDR3, as DNA: TGTGCCAGCAGCTTATCCGACAGCCGCTCTGAAAAACTGTTTTTT. It specifies CASSLSDSRSEKLFF.

Comments on this clone: The junction and the germline gene differ at one end; a read error may be behind it. The chain uses TRBV11-2 and TRBJ1-3, with D tentatively TRBD1 (6 bases). In germline, CDR1 is SGHAT, CDR2 FQNNGV. This CDR3 has 13 residues. This CDR3 reads CASSVDRGNTIYF. The DNA of the CDR3 is TGTGCCAGCAGCGTAGACAGGGGAAACACCATATATTTT. The variable domain in full, completed from reference TRBV11-2 and TRBJ1-3, reads EAGVAQSPRYKIIEKRQSVAFWCNPISGHATLYWYQQILGQGPKLLIQFQNNGVVDDSQLPKDRFSAERLKGVDSTLKIQPAKLEDSAVYLCASSVDRGNTIYFGEGSWLTVV.